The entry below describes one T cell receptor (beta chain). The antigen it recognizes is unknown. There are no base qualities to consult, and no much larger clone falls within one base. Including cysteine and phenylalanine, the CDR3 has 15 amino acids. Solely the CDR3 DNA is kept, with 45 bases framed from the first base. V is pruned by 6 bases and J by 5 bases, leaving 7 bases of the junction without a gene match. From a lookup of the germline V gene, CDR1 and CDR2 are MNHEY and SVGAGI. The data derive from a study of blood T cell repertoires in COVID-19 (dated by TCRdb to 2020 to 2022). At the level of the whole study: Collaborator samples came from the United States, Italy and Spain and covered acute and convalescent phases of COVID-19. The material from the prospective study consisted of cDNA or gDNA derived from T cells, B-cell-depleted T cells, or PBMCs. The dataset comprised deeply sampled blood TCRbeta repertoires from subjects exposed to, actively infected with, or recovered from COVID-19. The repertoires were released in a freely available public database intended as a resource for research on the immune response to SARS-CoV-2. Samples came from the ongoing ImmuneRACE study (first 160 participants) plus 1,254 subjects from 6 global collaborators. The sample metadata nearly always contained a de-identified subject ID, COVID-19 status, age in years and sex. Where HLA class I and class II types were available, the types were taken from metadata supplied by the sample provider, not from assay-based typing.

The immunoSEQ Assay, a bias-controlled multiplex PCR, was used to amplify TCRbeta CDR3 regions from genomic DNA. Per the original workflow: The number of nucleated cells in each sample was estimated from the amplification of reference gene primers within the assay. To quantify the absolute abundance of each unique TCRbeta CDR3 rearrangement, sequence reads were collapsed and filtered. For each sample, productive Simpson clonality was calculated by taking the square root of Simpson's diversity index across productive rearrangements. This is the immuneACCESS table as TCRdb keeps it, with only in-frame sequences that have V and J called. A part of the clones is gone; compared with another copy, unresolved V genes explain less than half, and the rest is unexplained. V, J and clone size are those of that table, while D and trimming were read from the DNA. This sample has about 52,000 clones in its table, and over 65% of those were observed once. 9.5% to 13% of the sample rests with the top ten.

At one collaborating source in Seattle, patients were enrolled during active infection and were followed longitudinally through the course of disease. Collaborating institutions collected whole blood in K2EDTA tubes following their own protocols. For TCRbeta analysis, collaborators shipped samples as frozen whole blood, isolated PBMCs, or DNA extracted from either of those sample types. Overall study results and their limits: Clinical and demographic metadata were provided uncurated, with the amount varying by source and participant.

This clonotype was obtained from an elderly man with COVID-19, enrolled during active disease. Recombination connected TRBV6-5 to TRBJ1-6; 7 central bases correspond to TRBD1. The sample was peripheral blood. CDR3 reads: CASRPPQGDNSPLHF. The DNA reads TGTGCCAGCAGGCCCCCCCAGGGGGATAATTCACCCCTCCACTTT.